The 13 T cell receptor beta chains given below trace back to one sample, sequenced in a study of T-cell reconstitution after alpha-beta-depleted transplantation in children. TCRbeta library preparation incorporated unique molecular identifiers. TCRdb fed the PCR reads into MiXCR, producing one record per CDR3 protein. The data contain some 830,000 distinct CDR3 sequences, about 16% of them singletons. Sequences were derived from PBMCs, mostly from graft donor cells, sampled 360 days after TCRalphabeta/CD19-depleted stem cell transplant. The receptors here all came from a male patient younger than 18 who had a stem cell transplant for acute lymphoblastic leukemia, so the T cells may come from the graft donor.

This rearrangement joins TRBV27 to TRBJ2-7; 12 positions agree with TRBD2. CDR1 is MNHEY and CDR2 is SMNVEV in the germline V gene (reference sequence). The CDR3 sequence is 14 residues long. J lost 5 bases, V lost 8 bases, and 7 bases had no gene match. The CDR3 loop reads CASGEGLAGHEQYF. The CDR3 DNA sequence: TGTGCCAGCGGAGAGGGACTAGCGGGCCACGAGCAGTACTTC.

The chain combines TRBV12-3 or TRBV12-4 with TRBJ2-5; unclear D gene. This CDR3 comprises 12 residues. V was shortened by 6 bases and J by 5 bases, with 10 bases between the two germline ends. DNA for the CDR3: TGTGCCAGCAGGAAGCCGGGCGAGACCCAGTACTTC. Protein: CASRKPGETQYF.

This sequence joins TRBV4-1 and TRBJ1-1, with 7 bases lining up with TRBD1. Losses at the gene ends were 2 bases for V and 1 base for J; bases not matched to a gene: 10. In germline, CDR1 is MGHRA, CDR2 YSYEKL. This CDR3 is 17 amino acids long. The CDR3, as DNA: TGCGCCAGCAGCCAACAGGGGGGCGGGGGAGCGAACACTGAAGCTTTCTTT. Protein sequence: CASSQQGGGGANTEAFF.

The CDR3 protein is CASSLPRDRGGEYGYTF. In DNA, the CDR3 is TGTGCCAGCAGCTTACCCCGAGACAGGGGAGGCGAGTATGGCTACACCTTC. The chain uses TRBV11-1 and TRBJ1-2, with 8 bases that match TRBD1. Germline CDR1 is SGHAT and CDR2 is FQDESV (reference sequence). The ends lost 2 bases at V and 5 bases at J; junction bases unmatched: 13. The CDR3 spans 17 residues.

A few counts support this clonotype. The chain recombines TRBV9 with TRBJ2-1; D is possibly TRBD1 or TRBD2 (5 bases each). The CDR3 runs 16 residues. The ends were cut back, 3 bases at V and 4 bases at J, with 17 bases in the middle. Germline V lookup: CDR1 SGDLS, CDR2 YYNGEE. The CDR3 DNA follows: TGTGCCAGCAGCGAGCCCGGTGGGACGCCTTACAATGAGCAGTTCTTC. Amino acids: CASSEPGGTPYNEQFF.

This clonotype was found a few times. The gene calls are TRBV10-3 and TRBJ2-1; D unclear. Trimming left V 0 bases short and J 5 bases short, with 14 bases between. The CDR3 sequence is 16 residues long. From germline, CDR1 is ENHRY and CDR2 SYGVKD. The CDR3 DNA follows: TGTGCCATCAGTGAGTCTGGTGTCCGGGCAAACAATGAGCAGTTCTTC. Translation gives CAISESGVRANNEQFF.

This clonotype was seen a few times. This chain connects TRBV12-3 or TRBV12-4 to TRBJ2-1; D gene unclear. Trimming cost V 7 bases and J 2 bases, with 6 bases left between them. CDR3 size: 12 residues. The DNA of the CDR3 is TGTGCCAGCACCCCGACCTACAATGAGCAGTTCTTC. Its translation: CASTPTYNEQFF.

The chain links TRBV12-3 or TRBV12-4 to TRBJ2-5; 11 positions match TRBD2. Trimming took 3 bases from V and 3 from J; bases not matched to a gene: 15. CDR3 length: 19 amino acids. The CDR3 loop is CASSFRGEIAGGPKETQYF. The CDR3 DNA reads as TGTGCCAGCAGTTTTCGTGGGGAGATAGCGGGAGGGCCTAAAGAGACCCAGTACTTC.

This clonotype was seen ten or more times. One junction end disagrees with the germline gene, perhaps due to a read error. This chain connects TRBV12-3 or TRBV12-4 to TRBJ1-1; D remains unclear. The CDR3 has 13 amino acids. The DNA of the CDR3 is TGTGCCAGCAGCTTAGCGTGGGGAACTGAAGCTTTCTTT. Protein: CASSLAWGTEAFF.

The chain carries TRBV7-8 and TRBJ1-4, with D uncertain. Germline CDR1 is SGHVS and CDR2 is FQNEAQ. The CDR3 sequence is 15 residues long. Trimming left V 0 bases short and J 2 bases short, with 7 bases between. The CDR3 DNA reads as TGTGCCAGCAGCTTAGCGCGTAAGACTAATGAAAAACTGTTTTTT. It encodes CASSLARKTNEKLFF.

The table lists this clonotype with a few counts. The chain has TRBV12-3 or TRBV12-4 and TRBJ2-1, with TRBD2 matching over 13 bases. The CDR3 is 18 residues long. Unmatched junction bases numbered 11, after V lost 3 bases and J lost 6 bases. DNA for the CDR3: TGTGCCAGCAGTTTGACAGGACTAGCGGGAGCAGGGGCCAATGAGCAGTTCTTC. The encoded protein is CASSLTGLAGAGANEQFF.

The rearrangement links TRBV20-1 to TRBJ2-7, with D possibly TRBD2 on 6 matching bases. The CDR3 is 15 amino acids. In germline, CDR1 is DFQATT, CDR2 SNEGSKA (reference sequence). Trimming removed 0 bases at V and 0 bases at J, with 12 bases between. The CDR3 nucleotides read TGCAGTGCTAGAGAGTACGGCGGGAACTCCTACGAGCAGTACTTC. This encodes CSAREYGGNSYEQYF.

In its sample, this clonotype was seen a few times. The V gene is TRBV5-1, the J gene TRBJ2-7; maybe TRBD2 (5 bases). Trimming stripped 0 bases from V and 3 bases from J, with 16 bases between. Germline CDR1 reads SGHRS; CDR2 reads YFSETQ. This CDR3 spans 16 amino acids. The CDR3 spells CASSLAGQSGYYEQYF. CDR3 DNA sequence: TGCGCCAGCAGCTTGGCCGGTCAGAGCGGCTACTACGAGCAGTACTTC.